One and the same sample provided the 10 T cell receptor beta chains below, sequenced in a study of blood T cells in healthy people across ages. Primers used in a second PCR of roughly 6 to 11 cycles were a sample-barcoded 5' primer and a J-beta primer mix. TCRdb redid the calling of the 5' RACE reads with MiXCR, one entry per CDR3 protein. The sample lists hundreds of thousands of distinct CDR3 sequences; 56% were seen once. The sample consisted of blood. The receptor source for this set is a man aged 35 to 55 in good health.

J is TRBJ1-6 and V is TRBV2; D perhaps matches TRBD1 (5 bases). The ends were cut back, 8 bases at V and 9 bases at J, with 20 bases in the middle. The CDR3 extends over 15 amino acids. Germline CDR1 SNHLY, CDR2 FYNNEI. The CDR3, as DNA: TGTGCCAGCCTCCACGGGTCCACAAGGGGTTCACCCCTCCACTTT. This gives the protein CASLHGSTRGSPLHF.

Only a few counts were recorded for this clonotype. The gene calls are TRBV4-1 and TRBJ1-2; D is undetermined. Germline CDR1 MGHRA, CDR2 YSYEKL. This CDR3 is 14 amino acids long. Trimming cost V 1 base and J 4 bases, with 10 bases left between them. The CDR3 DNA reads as TGCGCCAGCAGCCAAGTAGCGGGGATCTATGGCTACACCTTC. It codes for CASSQVAGIYGYTF.

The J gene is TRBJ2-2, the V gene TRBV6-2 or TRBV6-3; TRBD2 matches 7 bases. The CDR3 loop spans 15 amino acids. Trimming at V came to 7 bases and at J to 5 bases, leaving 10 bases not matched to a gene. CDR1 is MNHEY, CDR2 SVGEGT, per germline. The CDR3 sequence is CASIDGGLGTGELFF. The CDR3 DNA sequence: TGTGCCAGCATCGACGGGGGGTTGGGGACCGGGGAGCTGTTTTTT.

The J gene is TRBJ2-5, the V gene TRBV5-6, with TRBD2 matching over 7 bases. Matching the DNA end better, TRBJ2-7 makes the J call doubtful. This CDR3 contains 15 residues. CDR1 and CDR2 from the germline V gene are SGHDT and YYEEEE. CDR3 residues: CASTMGGLVTLEQYF. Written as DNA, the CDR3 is TGTGCCAGCACAATGGGTGGACTAGTTACTCTCGAGCAGTACTTC.

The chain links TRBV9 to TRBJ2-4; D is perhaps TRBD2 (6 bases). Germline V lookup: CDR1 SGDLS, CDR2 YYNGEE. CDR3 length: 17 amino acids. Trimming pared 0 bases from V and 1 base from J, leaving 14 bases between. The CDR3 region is CASSVGGGPLAKNIQYF. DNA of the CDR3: TGTGCCAGCAGCGTAGGAGGAGGGCCGCTGGCCAAAAACATTCAGTACTTC.

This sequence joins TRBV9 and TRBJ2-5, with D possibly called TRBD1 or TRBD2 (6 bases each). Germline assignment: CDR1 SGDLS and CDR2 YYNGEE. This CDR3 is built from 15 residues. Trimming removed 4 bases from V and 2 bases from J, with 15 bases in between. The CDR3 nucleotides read TGTGCCAGCAGCCCCTGGAGGGGGGTTCAAGAGACCCAGTACTTC. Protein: CASSPWRGVQETQYF. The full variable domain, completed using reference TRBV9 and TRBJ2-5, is DSGVTQTPKHLITATGQRVTLRCSPRSGDLSVYWYQQSLDQGLQFLIQYYNGEERAKGNILERFSAQQFPDLHSELNLSSLELGDSALYFCASSPWRGVQETQYFGPGTRLLVL.

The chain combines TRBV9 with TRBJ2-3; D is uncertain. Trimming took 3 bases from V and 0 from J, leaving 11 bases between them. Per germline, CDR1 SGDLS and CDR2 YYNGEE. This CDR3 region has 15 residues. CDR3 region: CASSGGRSSTDTQYF. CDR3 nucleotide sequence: TGTGCCAGCAGCGGTGGACGGTCTAGCACAGATACGCAGTATTTT.

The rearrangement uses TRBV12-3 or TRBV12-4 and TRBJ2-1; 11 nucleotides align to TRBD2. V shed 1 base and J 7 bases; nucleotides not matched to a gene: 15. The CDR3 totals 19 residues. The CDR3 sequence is CASSLGLGLAGGRGNEQFF. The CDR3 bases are TGTGCCAGCAGTTTAGGACTCGGTTTAGCGGGAGGGCGTGGGAATGAGCAGTTCTTC.

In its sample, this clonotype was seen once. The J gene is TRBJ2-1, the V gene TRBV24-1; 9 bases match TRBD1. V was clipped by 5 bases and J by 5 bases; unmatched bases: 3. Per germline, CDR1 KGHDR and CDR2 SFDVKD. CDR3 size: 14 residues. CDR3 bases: TGTGCCACCAGTGGACAGGGGGGTGACAATGAGCAGTTCTTC. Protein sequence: CATSGQGGDNEQFF.

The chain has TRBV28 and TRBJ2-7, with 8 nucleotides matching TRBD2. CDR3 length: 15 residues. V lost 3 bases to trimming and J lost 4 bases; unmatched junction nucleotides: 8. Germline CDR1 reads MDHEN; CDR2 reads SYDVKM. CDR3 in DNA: TGTGCCAGCAGTTTGAACACTGCGGGGGGTTACGAGCAGTACTTC. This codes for CASSLNTAGGYEQYF. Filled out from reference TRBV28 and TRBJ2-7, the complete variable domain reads DVKVTQSSRYLVKRTGEKVFLECVQDMDHENMFWYRQDPGLGLRLIYFSYDVKMKEKGDIPEGYSVSREKKERFSLILESASTNQTSMYLCASSLNTAGGYEQYFGPGTRLTVT.